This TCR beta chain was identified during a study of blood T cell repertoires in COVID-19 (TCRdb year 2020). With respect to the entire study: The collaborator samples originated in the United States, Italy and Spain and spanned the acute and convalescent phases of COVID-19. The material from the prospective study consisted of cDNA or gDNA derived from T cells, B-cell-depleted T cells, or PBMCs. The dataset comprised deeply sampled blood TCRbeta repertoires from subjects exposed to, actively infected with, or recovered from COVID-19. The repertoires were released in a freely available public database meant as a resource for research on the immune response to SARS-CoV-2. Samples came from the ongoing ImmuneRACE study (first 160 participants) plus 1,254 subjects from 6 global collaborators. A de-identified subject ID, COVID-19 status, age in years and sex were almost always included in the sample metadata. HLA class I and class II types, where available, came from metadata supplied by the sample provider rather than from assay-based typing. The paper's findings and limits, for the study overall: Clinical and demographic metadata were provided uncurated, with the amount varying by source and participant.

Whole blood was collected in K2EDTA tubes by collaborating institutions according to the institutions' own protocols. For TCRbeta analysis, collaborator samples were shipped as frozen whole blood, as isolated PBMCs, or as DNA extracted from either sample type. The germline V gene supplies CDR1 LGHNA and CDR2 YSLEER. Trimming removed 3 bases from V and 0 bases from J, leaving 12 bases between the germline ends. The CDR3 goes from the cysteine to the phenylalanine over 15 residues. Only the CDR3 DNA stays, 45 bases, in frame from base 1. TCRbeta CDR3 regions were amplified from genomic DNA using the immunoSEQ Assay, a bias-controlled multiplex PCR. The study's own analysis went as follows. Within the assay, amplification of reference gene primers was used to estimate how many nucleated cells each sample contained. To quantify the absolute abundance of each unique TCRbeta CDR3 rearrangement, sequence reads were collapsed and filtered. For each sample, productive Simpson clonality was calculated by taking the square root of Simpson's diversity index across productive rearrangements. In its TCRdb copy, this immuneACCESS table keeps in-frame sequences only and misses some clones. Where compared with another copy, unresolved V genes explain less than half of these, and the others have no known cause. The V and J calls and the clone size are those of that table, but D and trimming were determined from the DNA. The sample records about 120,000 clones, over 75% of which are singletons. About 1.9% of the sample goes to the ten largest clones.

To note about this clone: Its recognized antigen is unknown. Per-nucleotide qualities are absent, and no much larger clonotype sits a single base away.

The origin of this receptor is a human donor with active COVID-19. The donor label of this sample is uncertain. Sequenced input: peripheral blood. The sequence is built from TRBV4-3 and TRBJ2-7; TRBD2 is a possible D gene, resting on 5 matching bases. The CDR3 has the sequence CASSQVAKSSYEQYF. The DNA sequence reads TGCGCCAGCAGCCAGGTAGCGAAAAGCTCCTACGAGCAGTACTTC.